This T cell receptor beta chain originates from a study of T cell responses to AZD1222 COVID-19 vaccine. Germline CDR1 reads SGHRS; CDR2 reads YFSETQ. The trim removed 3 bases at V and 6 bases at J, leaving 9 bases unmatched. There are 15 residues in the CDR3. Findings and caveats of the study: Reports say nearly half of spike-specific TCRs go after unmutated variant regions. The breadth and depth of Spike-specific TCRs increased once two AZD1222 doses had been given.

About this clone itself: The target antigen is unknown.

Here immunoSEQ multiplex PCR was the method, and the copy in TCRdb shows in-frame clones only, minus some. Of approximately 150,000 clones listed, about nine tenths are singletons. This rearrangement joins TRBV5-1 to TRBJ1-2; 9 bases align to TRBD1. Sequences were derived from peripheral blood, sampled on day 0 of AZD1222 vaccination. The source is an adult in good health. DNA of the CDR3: TGCGCCAGCAGCTCATCCGGGACAGGGACCGATGGCTACACCTTC. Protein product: CASSSSGTGTDGYTF.